The T cell receptor beta chain described here comes from a study of OX40 agonist ivuxolimab in advanced cancers. This CDR3 has 12 amino acids. V was cut by 1 base and J by 4 bases, with 2 bases left in between. The germline CDR1 and CDR2 sequences are LNHDA and SQIVND (reference sequence). Findings of the study overall: Compared with CD4+, CD8+ T cells on average had more expanded clones. At 0.1 to 3.0 mg/kg and by week 6, CD4+ and CD8+ T cells in the blood had expanded clonally.

Assay used: immunoSEQ multiplex PCR; TCRdb lists only in-frame clones, some missing. Counted here are 45,000 to 65,000 clones, approximately 86% occurring once; the ten biggest clones make up over 3%. This clone was recorded once. Its specificity is not known. The rearrangement uses TRBV19 and TRBJ1-5; D remains unclear. This TCR came from an adult with an advanced solid tumor such as melanoma, head and neck, liver or kidney cancer. The sequences come from CD4+ or CD8+ T cells sorted from blood, collected in a trial of the OX40 agonist ivuxolimab. This chain's CDR3 is CASSIGNQPQHF. Written as DNA, the CDR3 is TGTGCCAGTAGTATAGGAAATCAGCCCCAGCATTTT.